The 25 T cell receptor beta chains in this list originate from one sample, sequenced in a study of shared clonotypes between healthy human individuals. Measured with immunoSEQ multiplex PCR; TCRdb has only the in-frame clones, and not every one. This sample has 550,000 to 700,000 clones, with about 80% found just once. Specimen: memory CD4+ T cells sorted from blood. Sample subset: CD45RA-negative fraction. These receptor sequences come from a woman aged 30 to 39 in good health.

V gene TRBV28 combines with J gene TRBJ1-1; 8 bases are shared with TRBD1. In germline, CDR1 is MDHEN, CDR2 SYDVKM. The CDR3 is made up of 13 amino acids. Germline trimming cut 2 bases from V and 11 bases from J; bases unmatched to any gene: 7. As DNA, the CDR3 is TGTGCCAGCAGTTTAGGACAGGGTCCTTCTGCTTTCTTT. This codes for CASSLGQGPSAFF.

About this clone itself: This same CDR3 is encoded by further DNA sequences in the sample. This rearrangement joins TRBV2 to TRBJ2-7; weak D call: TRBD2 (5 bases). The V gene's germline CDR1 is SNHLY and CDR2 FYNNEI. Deletions cut 6 bases from V and 3 bases from J, with 6 bases between. This CDR3 region has 11 residues. As DNA, the CDR3 is TGTGCCAGCAGCAGCGGCTACGAGCAGTACTTC. Its protein is CASSSGYEQYF.

V is TRBV7-2 and J is TRBJ2-1; D call uncertain. The CDR3 runs 14 residues. Germline CDR1 and CDR2: SGHTA and FQGNSA. V was pared by 3 bases and J by 6 bases, with 12 bases between. Here the CDR3 reads CASSFQASTNEQFF. CDR3 nucleotide sequence: TGTGCCAGCAGCTTTCAGGCATCGACCAATGAGCAGTTCTTC.

V is TRBV6-1 and J is TRBJ2-7; 9 nucleotides agree with TRBD1. This CDR3 is built from 12 residues. With 10 bases clipped from V and 7 bases from J, the junction kept 8 bases outside the gene matches. Germline CDR1 MNHNS, CDR2 SASEGT. CDR3 sequence: CATRDRAREQYF. The CDR3 nucleotides read TGTGCCACCCGGGACAGGGCCAGGGAGCAGTACTTC.

A few counts support this clone. The rearrangement joins TRBV27 to TRBJ1-2; D might be TRBD1 (6 bases). The V end lost 7 bases, the J end lost 8 bases, and 20 bases lay between the germline ends. Germline assignment: CDR1 MNHEY and CDR2 SMNVEV (reference sequence). CDR3 length equals 14 residues. CDR3 in amino acids: CASIDLQGWGGYTF. The CDR3 DNA reads as TGTGCCAGCATCGACCTACAGGGTTGGGGGGGCTACACCTTC.

The sample holds a few counts of this clone. The chain uses TRBV5-1 and TRBJ1-3; 7 positions agree with TRBD1. The germline V gene encodes CDR1 SGHRS and CDR2 YFSETQ. V trimming: 4 bases; J trimming: 0 bases; junction bases outside the gene matches: 7. The CDR3 runs 16 residues. CDR3 region: CASSNDREVSGNTIYF. The CDR3 DNA follows: TGCGCCAGCAGCAACGACAGGGAGGTCTCTGGAAACACCATATATTTT.

The chain carries TRBV14 and TRBJ2-7; TRBD2 aligns across 11 bases. V was pared by 4 bases and J by 1 base, with 6 bases of the junction left unmatched. The CDR3 is 16 residues long. Germline CDR1 and CDR2: SGHDN and FVKESK. The CDR3 here is CASSPLAGERSYEQYF. As DNA, the CDR3 is TGTGCCAGCAGCCCACTAGCGGGAGAACGATCCTACGAGCAGTACTTC.

The rearrangement links TRBV7-3 to TRBJ2-6; unclear D gene. V dropped 1 base and J dropped 0 bases, with 7 bases sitting between them. This CDR3 is built from 16 residues. Per germline, CDR1 SGHTA and CDR2 FQGTGA. The CDR3 DNA is TGTGCCAGCAGCTTAATGGGTAACTCTGGGGCCAACGTCCTGACTTTC. It codes for CASSLMGNSGANVLTF.

This clone occurred once. V gene TRBV7-3 combines with J gene TRBJ1-1, with a weak D call TRBD1 (5 bases). Trimming shortened V by 5 bases and J by 1 base, and 11 bases separated the two germline ends. CDR1 is SGHTA, CDR2 FQGTGA, per germline. This CDR3 is 14 amino acids long. CDR3: CASSAGHSNTEAFF. Written as DNA, the CDR3 is TGTGCCAGCAGCGCAGGACACTCGAACACTGAAGCTTTCTTT.

The CDR3 DNA follows: TGCGCCAGCAGCCCGGGACAGATCTCTGGAAACACCATATATTTT. It codes for CASSPGQISGNTIYF. The V gene is TRBV5-1, the J gene TRBJ1-3, with 7 bases fitting TRBD1. Trimming cost V 4 bases and J 0 bases; bases outside gene matches: 4. CDR1 is SGHRS and CDR2 is YFSETQ in the germline V gene. The CDR3 runs 15 residues. The variable domain in full, completed from reference TRBV5-1 and TRBJ1-3, reads KAGVTQTPRYLIKTRGQQVTLSCSPISGHRSVSWYQQTPGQGLQFLFEYFSETQRNKGNFPGRFSGRQFSNSRSEMNVSTLELGDSALYLCASSPGQISGNTIYFGEGSWLTVV.

A single count supports this clone. V and J are TRBV19 and TRBJ2-7, with D uncertain. The V end lost 5 bases, the J end lost 3 bases, and 20 bases lay between the germline ends. CDR1 and CDR2 (germline): LNHDA, SQIVND (reference sequence). The CDR3 runs 16 residues. The CDR3 nucleotides read TGTGCCAGTAGTTATAAATCACCGGGTAGCAGCTACGAGCAGTACTTC. This sequence encodes CASSYKSPGSSYEQYF.

This clone was counted ten times or more. V gene TRBV28 combines with J gene TRBJ1-1, with 11 bases that match TRBD1. J lost 6 bases, V lost 4 bases, and 10 bases had no gene match. The germline V gene has CDR1 MDHEN and CDR2 SYDVKM. CDR3 length: 16 amino acids. The CDR3 reads CASSSGTGGGSPEAFF. The CDR3 region has the DNA TGTGCCAGCAGTTCCGGGACAGGGGGTGGGTCACCTGAAGCTTTCTTT.

A remark on this clone: The same CDR3 also results from other DNA sequences found in this sample. The CDR3 coding sequence is TGTGCCAGCAGTTACTCGAGCGGGTCTGGAAACACCATATATTTT. It specifies CASSYSSGSGNTIYF. The rearrangement uses TRBV6-5 and TRBJ1-3; D unclear. V lost 0 bases, J lost 1 base, and 7 bases lay in between. The germline CDR1 and CDR2 sequences are MNHEY and SVGAGI. The CDR3 sequence is 15 residues long.

The chain combines TRBV4-1 with TRBJ2-7; possibly TRBD1 for D (6 bases). The V end lost 0 bases, the J end lost 4 bases, and 10 bases lay between the germline ends. CDR1 is MGHRA, CDR2 YSYEKL, per germline. CDR3 length: 14 residues. The CDR3 spells CASSQEGDTYEQYF. The CDR3 nucleotides are TGCGCCAGCAGCCAAGAAGGGGACACTTACGAGCAGTACTTC.

The V and J genes are TRBV27 and TRBJ2-5; TRBD2 agrees at 9 bases. The trim removed 5 bases at V and 2 bases at J, leaving 12 bases unmatched. The CDR3 runs to 17 residues. Germline V gene lookup returns CDR1 MNHEY and CDR2 SMNVEV (reference sequence). The CDR3 DNA is TGTGCCAGCAGTCCAGCGACTAGCGGAGGTTTACAAGAGACCCAGTACTTC. Translated, it gives CASSPATSGGLQETQYF.

The CDR3 nucleotides are TGTGCCAGCAGTGTAGTTCGCGGGATGGGCAATGAGCAGTTCTTC. Protein sequence: CASSVVRGMGNEQFF. The rearrangement joins TRBV6-4 to TRBJ2-1; D is perhaps TRBD2 (6 bases). V lost 4 bases to trimming and J lost 6 bases, with 16 bases between them. The CDR3 runs to 15 residues. CDR1 and CDR2 (germline): MRHNA, SNTAGT.

The sample holds a few counts of this clone. The chain is built from TRBV29-1 and TRBJ2-1, with 9 bases aligning to TRBD1. V trimming: 4 bases; J trimming: 6 bases; junction bases outside the gene matches: 13. CDR3 length equals 16 residues. CDR1 is SQVTM and CDR2 is ANQGSEA in the germline V gene. The CDR3 DNA reads TGCAGCGTTGTATTCGTGATGAGACAGGGGGGCAATGAGCAGTTCTTC. This translates into CSVVFVMRQGGNEQFF.

The rearrangement links TRBV13 to TRBJ1-2; no clear D gene. This CDR3 has 11 amino acids. V was pared by 1 base and J by 14 bases, with 11 bases between. Per the germline V gene, CDR1 is PRHDT and CDR2 is FYEKMQ (reference sequence). CDR3 sequence reads: CASSLVTARTF. Written as DNA, the CDR3 is TGTGCCAGCAGCTTAGTTACCGCTAGGACCTTC.

For this clone: This CDR3 is also generated by other DNA sequences in the sample. This sequence joins TRBV5-1 and TRBJ1-3; D is unclear. Trimming stripped 0 bases from V and 1 base from J, with 8 bases between. CDR3 length equals 15 residues. Germline V gene lookup returns CDR1 SGHRS and CDR2 YFSETQ. CDR3 in amino acids: CASSLEGSSGNTIYF. The CDR3 DNA is TGCGCCAGCAGCTTGGAGGGCAGTTCTGGAAACACCATATATTTT.

This rearrangement joins TRBV7-9 to TRBJ2-7; no clear D. The V gene's germline CDR1 is SEHNR and CDR2 FQNEAQ (reference sequence). The CDR3 totals 17 residues. V lost 2 bases to trimming and J lost 4 bases, with 21 bases between them. The CDR3 region is CASSLSGTAGRKYEQYF. CDR3 coding DNA: TGTGCCAGCAGCTTATCAGGTACCGCAGGCAGGAAATACGAGCAGTACTTC.

This clone was detected only a few times. The chain has TRBV11-2 and TRBJ2-7, with 8 bases fitting TRBD2. Germline trimming cut 1 base from V and 6 bases from J; bases unmatched to any gene: 5. The CDR3 is 14 amino acids. Germline V lookup: CDR1 SGHAT, CDR2 FQNNGV. CDR3 nucleotides: TGTGCCAGCAGCTTAGTTGCGGGAGGCGGCGAGCAGTACTTC. Protein: CASSLVAGGGEQYF.

This chain joins TRBV29-1 and TRBJ2-3; TRBD2 matches 9 bases. Per germline, CDR1 SQVTM and CDR2 ANQGSEA. CDR3 length equals 21 residues. The junction had 31 bases not matched to a gene; V was cut back by 8 bases and J by 4 bases. CDR3 sequence: CSFRTLVGLAGQRLVPDTQYF. The DNA for the CDR3 is TGCAGCTTCCGGACACTGGTGGGGCTAGCGGGACAACGCCTCGTACCAGATACGCAGTATTTT.

This clone has just a few counts. V gene TRBV19 combines with J gene TRBJ1-1; tentatively, D is TRBD1 (5 bases). From germline, CDR1 is LNHDA and CDR2 SQIVND (reference sequence). This CDR3 spans 13 amino acids. The V end lost 3 bases, the J end lost 5 bases, and 10 bases lay between the germline ends. The CDR3 nucleotides read TGTGCCAGTAGTATGCAGGGCAGGACTGAAGCTTTCTTT. Residues: CASSMQGRTEAFF.

The chain employs TRBV18 and TRBJ2-2; D unclear. Germline V CDR1 and CDR2: KGHSH, LQKENI. V was clipped by 2 bases and J by 1 base, with 5 bases between them. The CDR3 runs to 14 residues. In DNA, the CDR3 is TGTGCCAGCTCACCAACCCGGAACACCGGGGAGCTGTTTTTT. This encodes CASSPTRNTGELFF.

The chain recombines TRBV7-2 with TRBJ2-2, with D perhaps TRBD2 (5 bases). Germline V gene data show CDR1 as SGHTA and CDR2 as FQGNSA. V dropped 1 base and J dropped 7 bases, with 16 bases sitting between them. The CDR3 length is 16 residues. CDR3 sequence: CASSLGGAARGGELFF. The CDR3 coding sequence is TGTGCCAGCAGCTTAGGCGGAGCTGCTCGGGGCGGGGAGCTGTTTTTT.